A selection of T cell receptor beta chains follows, all from one sample in a study of blood T cells in healthy people across ages. TCRdb reprocessed the 5' RACE reads via MiXCR and lists one record per CDR3 protein. The sample holds hundreds of thousands of distinct CDR3 sequences, less than 40% seen once. Sequencing was done on a sample of blood. Receptors were obtained from a woman at least 80 years old in good health. Both conserved end residues are part of each CDR3. A D gene is named only where the DNA matches it firmly. Expanded clones are given a class, and other clones once, few, many or no size at all.

j_call d_call v_call clone_size cdr3_nt cdr3_aa
TRBJ1-1 . TRBV7-9 few TGTGCCAGCAGCCCTAGTAGGGGTTTCAAGAACACTGAAGCTTTCTTT CASSPSRGFKNTEAFF
TRBJ2-7 . TRBV6-2/TRBV6-3 many TGTGCCAGCAGAAACCGGGACGCCAGCTCCTACGAGCAGTACTTC CASRNRDASSYEQYF
TRBJ2-3 . TRBV7-2 . TGTGCCAGCAGCATAAAATACACAGATACGCAGTATTTT CASSIKYTDTQYF
TRBJ2-5 . TRBV20-1 many TGCAGTGCAGAGTACCCTGGGAGGACTCAAGAGACCCAGTACTTC CSAEYPGRTQETQYF
TRBJ1-4 TRBD1 TRBV6-5 few TGTGCCAGCAGACCCGAGGACAGGGTCGGGGAAAAACTCTTTTTT CASRPEDRVGEKLFF
TRBJ1-2 . TRBV7-2 . TGTGCCAGCAGCGAGAACCCGACAGGTTTTGGCTATGGCTACACCTTC CASSENPTGFGYGYTF
TRBJ2-7 . TRBV5-1 many TGCGCCAGCAGCCTCCGGACAGACTACGAGCAGTACTTC CASSLRTDYEQYF
TRBJ2-1 TRBD2 TRBV7-9 many TGTGCCAGCAGCTCACCTCAATCCGGGACTAGCCGTAATGAGCAGTTCTTC CASSSPQSGTSRNEQFF
TRBJ2-7 TRBD1 TRBV29-1 . TGCAGCGTGCGAGAGACAGGGATCTCCCACGAGCAGTACTTC CSVRETGISHEQYF
TRBJ2-4 TRBD2 TRBV27 many TGTGCCAGCAGTGAACGCGGGGGGCCGGGGCGTCTAGCCAAAAACATTCAGTACTTC CASSERGGPGRLAKNIQYF
TRBJ2-7 . TRBV12-3/TRBV12-4 . TGTGCCAGCAGACGACAGTCGCGCCTTTCCTACGAGCAGTACTTC CASRRQSRLSYEQYF
TRBJ2-1 . TRBV20-1 . TGCAGTGCTACCCGACTAGACCACAATGAGCAGTTCTTC CSATRLDHNEQFF
TRBJ1-2 . TRBV9 . TGTGCCAGCAGCATCGGAGGGGGAGGGCTAACCAACTATGGCTACACCTTC CASSIGGGGLTNYGYTF
TRBJ1-2 . TRBV7-9 many TGTGCCAGCAGCCCTGGCGACATCCCGGGAGGCTACACCTTC CASSPGDIPGGYTF
TRBJ1-2 . TRBV25-1 . TGTGCCAGCAGTGCGCGGGGGGGAACAGGGAATCTTGGCTACACCTTC CASSARGGTGNLGYTF
TRBJ2-1 . TRBV9 many TGTGCCAGCAGCGTAGCAGACGTCGGCGAGCAGTTCTTC CASSVADVGEQFF
TRBJ1-4 TRBD1 TRBV5-5 many TGTGCCAGCAGCTTCCCAGGACAGGGGACTGAAAAACTGTTTTTT CASSFPGQGTEKLFF
TRBJ2-7 . TRBV5-5 many TGTGCCAGCAGCTTGCATGTCGGGACGGATTACGAGCAGTACTTC CASSLHVGTDYEQYF
TRBJ2-1 . TRBV12-3/TRBV12-4 few TGTGCCAGCAGTTACCAGACAGAGGCAAACTCCTACAATGAGCAGTTCTTC CASSYQTEANSYNEQFF
TRBJ1-1 . TRBV7-2 few TGTGCCAGCAGCCCCCCCAGGGAGAGAGGTACTGAAGCTTTCTTT CASSPPRERGTEAFF
TRBJ1-4 . TRBV4-2 . TGTGCCAGCAGCCAGGGGAACAGGAAACCGAATGAAAAACGGTTTTTT CASSQGNRKPNEKRFF
TRBJ2-5 . TRBV7-2 . TGTGCCAGTAGCTTAGAGCCCAACCGTTACAATGAGCAGTACTTC CASSLEPNRYNEQYF
TRBJ2-7 . TRBV10-3 . TGTGCCATCAGTGAGTCGAACCCCCACGAGCAGTACTTC CAISESNPHEQYF
TRBJ1-1 . TRBV5-1 once TGCGCCAGCAGCTTGGGACAGGTTCCGATGAACACTGAAGCTTTCTTT CASSLGQVPMNTEAFF
TRBJ1-1 . TRBV7-9 . TGTGCCAGCAGCTTAGACCCTCGAGGGCAGAACACTGAAGCTTTCTTT CASSLDPRGQNTEAFF
TRBJ2-3 . TRBV3-1 many TGTGCCAGCAGCCAAGATCCAGACAGCACAGATACGCAGTATTTT CASSQDPDSTDTQYF
TRBJ2-7 . TRBV3-1 many TGTGCCAGCAGCCTTACAGAGGGTTTCTACGAGCAGTACTTC CASSLTEGFYEQYF
TRBJ2-5 TRBD2 TRBV5-1 many TGCGCCAGCAGCTGGGCGGGGGAGCCACAAGAGACCCAGTACTTC CASSWAGEPQETQYF
TRBJ1-2 . TRBV9 many TGTGCCAGCAGCGTAGGGGGAGACTATGGCTACACCTTC CASSVGGDYGYTF
TRBJ2-1 TRBD1 TRBV12-3/TRBV12-4 . TGTGCCAGCAGTTTACTAGGGACAGGGTCCAATGAGCAGTTCTTC CASSLLGTGSNEQFF
TRBJ1-4 . TRBV14 many TGTGCCAGCAGCCGGGACAAGGGGGAATACGAAAAACTGTTTTTT CASSRDKGEYEKLFF